This entry features one T cell receptor beta chain sequence. Original data processing: Quantification of nucleated cells was approximated via reference gene primer amplification. Produced via immunoSEQ multiplex PCR; TCRdb's table is partial and in-frame only. Clonal size and the V and J genes are those of that table, whereas D and trimming came from the DNA. The sample consists of approximately 270,000 clones, roughly 86% of them appearing once. The record originates from a study of blood T cell repertoires in COVID-19. On the study more broadly: The United States, Italy and Spain were the sources of the acute and convalescent COVID-19 samples. Sample material is recorded as cDNA or gDNA derived from T cells, B-cell-depleted T cells, or PBMCs.

The specimen was peripheral blood. The sequence was collected from a man aged 35-49 years with active or convalescent COVID-19.

The CDR3 sequence is CASTLSVGQGVYGYTF. The CDR3 region has the DNA TGTGCCAGCACCCTATCAGTGGGACAGGGAGTATATGGCTACACCTTC. V is TRBV3-1 (or the pseudogene TRBV3-2) and J is TRBJ1-2, with 9 bases lining up with TRBD1. The CDR3 covers 16 residues. The V gene's germline CDR1 is LGHDT and CDR2 YNNKEL (reference sequence). V lost 7 bases and J lost 5; bases outside the gene matches: 14.